These T cell receptor beta chains were read from a single sample in a study of OX40 agonist ivuxolimab in advanced cancers. The repertoire was sequenced with immunoSEQ multiplex PCR; TCRdb's copy has only in-frame clones and lacks some. The sample carries more than 75,000 clones, around four fifths recorded once. The input for sequencing was CD4+ or CD8+ T cells sorted from blood, taken in a trial of the OX40 agonist ivuxolimab. All receptors derive from an adult with an advanced solid tumor such as melanoma, head and neck, liver or kidney cancer. The CDR3 runs from the conserved cysteine through the conserved F or W. Each record gives: J gene, clone size, D gene, V gene, CDR3 DNA, CDR3 protein. D genes are given only for firm matches. The size entry is marked missing in some rows and otherwise reads once, few, many or a size class.

j_gene: TRBJ2-3; abundance: once; d_gene: TRBD2; v_gene: TRBV4-2; CDR3nt: TGTGCCAGCAGCCAACAAGCACCAAAGGGACTAGCTGCTAGCACAGATACGCAGTATTTT; CDR3aa: CASSQQAPKGLAASTDTQYF
j_gene: TRBJ1-4; abundance: -; d_gene: -; v_gene: TRBV7-2; CDR3nt: TGTGCCAGCAGCTTAGAAAACGGCAGGCCTAATGAAAAACTGTTTTTT; CDR3aa: CASSLENGRPNEKLFF
j_gene: TRBJ1-1; abundance: -; d_gene: -; v_gene: TRBV6-5; CDR3nt: TGTGCCAGCAGTAGAGGAACAGGGATCGTCACTGAAGCTTTCTTT; CDR3aa: CASSRGTGIVTEAFF
j_gene: TRBJ1-4; abundance: -; d_gene: -; v_gene: TRBV10-2; CDR3nt: TGCGCCAGCAGTGAGCCGGGCAGCCTAGAAAAACTGTTTTTT; CDR3aa: CASSEPGSLEKLFF
j_gene: TRBJ2-3; abundance: -; d_gene: -; v_gene: TRBV7-7; CDR3nt: TGTGCCAGCAGGGGGGGTAGCACAGATACGCAGTATTTT; CDR3aa: CASRGGSTDTQYF
j_gene: TRBJ1-2; abundance: -; d_gene: -; v_gene: TRBV16; CDR3nt: TGTGCCAGCAGCCAATCTGGCGAGGGAATCTATGGCTACACCTTC; CDR3aa: CASSQSGEGIYGYTF
j_gene: TRBJ1-4; abundance: -; d_gene: TRBD1; v_gene: TRBV10-3; CDR3nt: TGTGCCATCAGTGATAGGGGACGACAGGGCTCGGGTGAAAAACTGTTTTTT; CDR3aa: CAISDRGRQGSGEKLFF
j_gene: TRBJ2-5; abundance: -; d_gene: TRBD1; v_gene: TRBV2; CDR3nt: TGTGCCAGCAGTGGCGAAGCAGGGGGCTTACAAGAGACCCAGTACTTC; CDR3aa: CASSGEAGGLQETQYF
j_gene: TRBJ2-2; abundance: -; d_gene: TRBD1; v_gene: TRBV6-6; CDR3nt: TGTGCCAGCAGTTTGACAGGGGCGAGCACCGGGGAGCTGTTTTTT; CDR3aa: CASSLTGASTGELFF
j_gene: TRBJ1-2; abundance: few; d_gene: -; v_gene: TRBV6-1; CDR3nt: TGTGCCAGCAGTGAAGGGGGAGCTAACTATGGCTACACCTTC; CDR3aa: CASSEGGANYGYTF
j_gene: TRBJ2-5; abundance: -; d_gene: -; v_gene: TRBV5-1; CDR3nt: TGCGCCAGCAGCCAAGATCTGTACAGTCCAGAGACCCAGTACTTC; CDR3aa: CASSQDLYSPETQYF
j_gene: TRBJ1-6; abundance: -; d_gene: -; v_gene: TRBV7-9; CDR3nt: TGTGCCAGCAGCTTAAGTGCTCAGGGGCCTAATTCACCCCTCCACTTT; CDR3aa: CASSLSAQGPNSPLHF
j_gene: TRBJ2-1; abundance: -; d_gene: -; v_gene: TRBV7-3; CDR3nt: TGTGCCAGCAGCTTAAGTCCGGGCAATGAGCAGTTCTTC; CDR3aa: CASSLSPGNEQFF
j_gene: TRBJ2-1; abundance: -; d_gene: -; v_gene: TRBV10-3; CDR3nt: TGTGCCATCAGTGAACGGAGGACAGTCCCCAACACCTACAATGAGCAGTTCTTC; CDR3aa: CAISERRTVPNTYNEQFF
j_gene: TRBJ1-3; abundance: -; d_gene: TRBD1; v_gene: TRBV28; CDR3nt: TGTGCCAGCAGTCCCGGGACAGGGGGAAACACCATATATTTT; CDR3aa: CASSPGTGGNTIYF
j_gene: TRBJ2-5; abundance: -; d_gene: -; v_gene: TRBV7-3; CDR3nt: TGTGCCAGCAGCTTAAATGGAGAGACCCAGTACTTC; CDR3aa: CASSLNGETQYF
j_gene: TRBJ1-1; abundance: -; d_gene: TRBD1; v_gene: TRBV6-5; CDR3nt: TGTGCCAGCAGCTTACGGGGGACAGACGAAGCTTTCTTT; CDR3aa: CASSLRGTDEAFF
j_gene: TRBJ2-6; abundance: few; d_gene: -; v_gene: TRBV7-7; CDR3nt: TGTGCCAGCAGCTTAGGGGCAGGGGCTGGGGCCAACGTCCTGACTTTC; CDR3aa: CASSLGAGAGANVLTF
j_gene: TRBJ2-7; abundance: -; d_gene: -; v_gene: TRBV4-2; CDR3nt: TGTGCCAGCAGCCAAGGAGAGAGGAGGGAGCAGTACTTC; CDR3aa: CASSQGERREQYF
j_gene: TRBJ1-1; abundance: few; d_gene: -; v_gene: TRBV2; CDR3nt: TGTGCCAGCAGGGGGTGGACTACTGAAGCTTTCTTT; CDR3aa: CASRGWTTEAFF
j_gene: TRBJ1-2; abundance: -; d_gene: -; v_gene: TRBV4-2; CDR3nt: TGTGCCAGCAGCCAAGACAGATTACTAGCTAACTATGGCTACACCTTC; CDR3aa: CASSQDRLLANYGYTF
j_gene: TRBJ2-1; abundance: few; d_gene: -; v_gene: TRBV19; CDR3nt: TGTGCCAGTAGTATTTCCAAAAACAATGAGCAGTTCTTC; CDR3aa: CASSISKNNEQFF
j_gene: TRBJ1-4; abundance: -; d_gene: -; v_gene: TRBV5-1; CDR3nt: TGCGCCAGCAGCCGCGTACAGGGCGGTGGCGAAAAACTGTTTTTT; CDR3aa: CASSRVQGGGEKLFF
j_gene: TRBJ2-7; abundance: -; d_gene: TRBD1; v_gene: TRBV10-3; CDR3nt: TGTGCCACCGTCAGGGACAGGAAAATCCACGAGCAGTACTTC; CDR3aa: CATVRDRKIHEQYF
j_gene: TRBJ2-2; abundance: -; d_gene: TRBD1; v_gene: TRBV11-3; CDR3nt: TGTGCCAGCAGCCGGGGACAGGGAATCTCCGGGGAGCTGTTTTTT; CDR3aa: CASSRGQGISGELFF
j_gene: TRBJ1-6; abundance: -; d_gene: -; v_gene: TRBV6-5; CDR3nt: TGTGCCAGCACGTTGGTGGGATTTGGGCCCCTCCACTTT; CDR3aa: CASTLVGFGPLHF
j_gene: TRBJ1-2; abundance: -; d_gene: TRBD1; v_gene: TRBV7-9; CDR3nt: TGTGCCAGCAGCTTGACAGGGGACTATGGCTACACCTTC; CDR3aa: CASSLTGDYGYTF
j_gene: TRBJ1-1; abundance: -; d_gene: TRBD1; v_gene: TRBV19; CDR3nt: TGTGCCAGTACTCCGGACAGGGGGGGTGCGTACACTGAAGCTTTCTTT; CDR3aa: CASTPDRGGAYTEAFF
j_gene: TRBJ1-1; abundance: once; d_gene: -; v_gene: TRBV28; CDR3nt: TGTGCCAGCAGTTTCGAGGAGAATGAGAACACTGAAGCTTTCTTT; CDR3aa: CASSFEENENTEAFF
j_gene: TRBJ2-1; abundance: -; d_gene: TRBD2; v_gene: TRBV5-1; CDR3nt: TGCGCCAGCAGCCTTGGGCCCGCGGGGGAAATTTACAATGAGCAGTTCTTC; CDR3aa: CASSLGPAGEIYNEQFF
j_gene: TRBJ1-4; abundance: -; d_gene: -; v_gene: TRBV11-1; CDR3nt: TGTGCCAGCAGCGCCGTTTCGGCAACTAATGAAAAACTGTTTTTT; CDR3aa: CASSAVSATNEKLFF
j_gene: TRBJ2-2; abundance: -; d_gene: TRBD1; v_gene: TRBV5-4; CDR3nt: TGTGCCAGCAGCGTGGGACAGACCGGGGAGCTGTTTTTT; CDR3aa: CASSVGQTGELFF
j_gene: TRBJ1-2; abundance: once; d_gene: -; v_gene: TRBV15; CDR3nt: TGTGCCACCAGCTCCCAGATTCTACAGAACTATGGCTACACCTTC; CDR3aa: CATSSQILQNYGYTF
j_gene: TRBJ1-5; abundance: -; d_gene: -; v_gene: TRBV6-5; CDR3nt: TGTGCCAGCAGTCGGGACACCTATAGCAATCAGCCCCAGCATTTT; CDR3aa: CASSRDTYSNQPQHF
j_gene: TRBJ1-2; abundance: -; d_gene: -; v_gene: TRBV28; CDR3nt: TGTGCCAGCGCCGGGACAACCACTTCATATGGCTACACCTTC; CDR3aa: CASAGTTTSYGYTF
j_gene: TRBJ2-2; abundance: -; d_gene: -; v_gene: TRBV15; CDR3nt: TGTGCCACCAGCAGAGGGGGCCTCACCGGGGAGCTGTTTTTT; CDR3aa: CATSRGGLTGELFF
j_gene: TRBJ2-7; abundance: -; d_gene: TRBD1; v_gene: TRBV19; CDR3nt: TGTGCCAGTAGCCTGACAGGGGACGACTCCTACGAGCAGTACTTC; CDR3aa: CASSLTGDDSYEQYF
j_gene: TRBJ2-4; abundance: -; d_gene: -; v_gene: TRBV7-2; CDR3nt: TGTGCCAGCAGCCAAAACATTGCCAAAAACATTCAGTACTTC; CDR3aa: CASSQNIAKNIQYF
j_gene: TRBJ1-4; abundance: -; d_gene: -; v_gene: TRBV18; CDR3nt: TGTGCCAGCTCACCAGAGGCCGGGGAAGAAAAACTGTTTTTT; CDR3aa: CASSPEAGEEKLFF
j_gene: TRBJ1-4; abundance: -; d_gene: TRBD1; v_gene: TRBV15; CDR3nt: TGTGCCACCAGCGCCCCACGGGGGGGGACAGGGGATGAAAAACTGTTTTTT; CDR3aa: CATSAPRGGTGDEKLFF
j_gene: TRBJ1-2; abundance: -; d_gene: -; v_gene: TRBV19; CDR3nt: TGTGCCAGTAGTCTCTCGGGCTATGGCTACACCTTC; CDR3aa: CASSLSGYGYTF
j_gene: TRBJ2-6; abundance: -; d_gene: -; v_gene: TRBV13; CDR3nt: TGTGCCAGCAGCTTAGGGGCTGCTGGGGCCAACGTCCTGACTTTC; CDR3aa: CASSLGAAGANVLTF
j_gene: TRBJ1-1; abundance: -; d_gene: TRBD1; v_gene: TRBV6-6; CDR3nt: TGTGCCAGCAGTTACTCCCCCGGGACAGGGGGTTCTGAAGCTTTCTTT; CDR3aa: CASSYSPGTGGSEAFF
j_gene: TRBJ1-1; abundance: few; d_gene: -; v_gene: TRBV7-9; CDR3nt: TGTGCCAGCATAGGGACTGAAGCTTTCTTT; CDR3aa: CASIGTEAFF
j_gene: TRBJ2-5; abundance: -; d_gene: -; v_gene: TRBV19; CDR3nt: TGTGCCAGTACGCATCAGGGGTCCGGGGGGACCCAGTACTTC; CDR3aa: CASTHQGSGGTQYF
j_gene: TRBJ2-1; abundance: -; d_gene: TRBD2; v_gene: TRBV7-2; CDR3nt: TGTGCCAGCAGCAAGCGGGGGGGCGATGAGCAGTTCTTC; CDR3aa: CASSKRGGDEQFF
j_gene: TRBJ2-3; abundance: -; d_gene: -; v_gene: TRBV5-5; CDR3nt: TGTGCCAGCAGCTTGGTTCCCTGGACAGCTAGCACAGATACGCAGTATTTT; CDR3aa: CASSLVPWTASTDTQYF
j_gene: TRBJ1-2; abundance: -; d_gene: TRBD1; v_gene: TRBV7-9; CDR3nt: TGTGCCAGCAGCTTAACGACAGGGCCCTATGGCTACACCTTC; CDR3aa: CASSLTTGPYGYTF
j_gene: TRBJ1-6; abundance: -; d_gene: -; v_gene: TRBV12-5; CDR3nt: TGTGCTAGTGGTTTGGTACGGGGGGGGCCACTTAATTCACCCCTCCACTTT; CDR3aa: CASGLVRGGPLNSPLHF
j_gene: TRBJ1-2; abundance: -; d_gene: -; v_gene: TRBV25-1; CDR3nt: TGTGCCAGCAGCTCGAAGACAGGACTCTATGGCTACACCTTC; CDR3aa: CASSSKTGLYGYTF
j_gene: TRBJ2-7; abundance: -; d_gene: -; v_gene: TRBV7-9; CDR3nt: TGTGCCAGCAGCTGGCAGGGATATCTCGGCGAGCAGTACTTC; CDR3aa: CASSWQGYLGEQYF
j_gene: TRBJ1-1; abundance: -; d_gene: TRBD1; v_gene: TRBV30; CDR3nt: TGTGCCTGGAGTGTACAGGGAGGGGGCGTTGAGGTTTTCTTT; CDR3aa: CAWSVQGGGVEVFF
j_gene: TRBJ2-3; abundance: -; d_gene: TRBD1; v_gene: TRBV10-1; CDR3nt: TGCGCCAGCAGTGAATTAACAGGGGGCTTAGATACGCAGTATTTT; CDR3aa: CASSELTGGLDTQYF